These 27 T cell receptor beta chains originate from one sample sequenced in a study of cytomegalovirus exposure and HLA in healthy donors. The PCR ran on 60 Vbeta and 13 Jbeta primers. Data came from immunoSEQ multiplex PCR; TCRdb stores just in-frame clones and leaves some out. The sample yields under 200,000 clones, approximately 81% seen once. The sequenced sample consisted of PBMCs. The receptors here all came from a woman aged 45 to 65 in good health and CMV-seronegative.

CDR3 DNA: TGTGCCAGCAGTTGGGCGGACAGGGGACGACCTGGGGCCAACGTCCTGACTTTC. Protein product: CASSWADRGRPGANVLTF. The chain joins TRBV28 to TRBJ2-6, with 9 bases fitting TRBD1. Germline V gene data show CDR1 as MDHEN and CDR2 as SYDVKM. This CDR3 comprises 18 residues. Trimming at V came to 4 bases and at J to 2 bases, leaving 9 bases not matched to a gene.

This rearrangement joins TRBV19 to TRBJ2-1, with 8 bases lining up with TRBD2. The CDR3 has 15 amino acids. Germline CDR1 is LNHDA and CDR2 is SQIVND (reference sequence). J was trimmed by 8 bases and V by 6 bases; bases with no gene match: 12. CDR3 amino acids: CASSGLARAGDEQFF. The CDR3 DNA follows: TGTGCCAGTAGCGGACTAGCTCGGGCAGGGGATGAGCAGTTCTTC.

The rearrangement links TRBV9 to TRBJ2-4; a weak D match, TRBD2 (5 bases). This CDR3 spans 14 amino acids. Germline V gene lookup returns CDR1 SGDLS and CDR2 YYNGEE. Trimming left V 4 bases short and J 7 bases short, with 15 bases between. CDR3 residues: CASSSRSGGNIQYF. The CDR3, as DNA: TGTGCCAGCAGCTCCCGCTCCGGCGGGAACATTCAGTACTTC.

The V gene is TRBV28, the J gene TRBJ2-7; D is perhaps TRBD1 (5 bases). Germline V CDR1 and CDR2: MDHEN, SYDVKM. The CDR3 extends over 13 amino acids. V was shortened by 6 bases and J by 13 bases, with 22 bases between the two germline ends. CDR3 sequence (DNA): TGTGCCAGCAGCGGACATCCCGCTGCCGATAGATACTTC. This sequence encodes CASSGHPAADRYF.

In DNA form, the CDR3 reads TGTGCCAGCAGTTCCCAGGGACTAGCGGGAGGCGGTTACGAGCAGTACTTC. It encodes CASSSQGLAGGGYEQYF. The V and J genes are TRBV28 and TRBJ2-7; 15 bases match TRBD2. The germline gives CDR1 MDHEN, CDR2 SYDVKM. The CDR3 spans 17 residues. With 4 bases clipped from V and 4 bases from J, the junction kept 8 bases outside the gene matches.

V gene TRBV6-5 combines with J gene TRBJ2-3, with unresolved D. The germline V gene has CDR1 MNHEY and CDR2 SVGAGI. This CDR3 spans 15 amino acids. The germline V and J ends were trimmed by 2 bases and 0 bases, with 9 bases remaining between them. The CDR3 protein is CASSYSDTSTDTQYF. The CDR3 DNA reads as TGTGCCAGCAGTTACAGTGACACAAGCACAGATACGCAGTATTTT.

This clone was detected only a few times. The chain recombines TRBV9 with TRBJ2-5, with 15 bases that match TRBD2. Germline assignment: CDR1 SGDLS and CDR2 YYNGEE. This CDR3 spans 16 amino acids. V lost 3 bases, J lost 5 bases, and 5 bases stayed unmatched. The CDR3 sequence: CASSGTSGGARETQYF. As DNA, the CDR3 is TGTGCCAGCAGCGGGACTAGCGGGGGGGCCCGGGAGACCCAGTACTTC.

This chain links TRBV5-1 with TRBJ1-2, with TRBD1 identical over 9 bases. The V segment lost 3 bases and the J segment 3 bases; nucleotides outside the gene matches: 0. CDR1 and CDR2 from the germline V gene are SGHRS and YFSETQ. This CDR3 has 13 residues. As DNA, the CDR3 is TGCGCCAGCAGCTGGGACAGGGACTATGGCTACACCTTC. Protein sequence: CASSWDRDYGYTF.

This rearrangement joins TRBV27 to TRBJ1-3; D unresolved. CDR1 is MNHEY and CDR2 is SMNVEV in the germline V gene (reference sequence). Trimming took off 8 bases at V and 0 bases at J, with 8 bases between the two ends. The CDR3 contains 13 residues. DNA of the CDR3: TGTGCCAGCGGGCCATTCTCTGGAAACACCATATATTTT. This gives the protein CASGPFSGNTIYF.

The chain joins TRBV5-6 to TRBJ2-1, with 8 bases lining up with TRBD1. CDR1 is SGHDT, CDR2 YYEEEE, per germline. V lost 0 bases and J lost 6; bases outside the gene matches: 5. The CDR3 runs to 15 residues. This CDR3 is CASSLAGGAGNEQFF. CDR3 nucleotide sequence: TGTGCCAGCAGCTTGGCAGGGGGCGCGGGCAATGAGCAGTTCTTC.

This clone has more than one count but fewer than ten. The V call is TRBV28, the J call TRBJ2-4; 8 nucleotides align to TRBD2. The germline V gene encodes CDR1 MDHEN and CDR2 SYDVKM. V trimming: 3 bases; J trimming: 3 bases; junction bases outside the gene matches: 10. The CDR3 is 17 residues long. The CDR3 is CASSFRGSGTIKNIQYF. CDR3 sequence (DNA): TGTGCCAGCAGTTTCCGAGGTAGCGGGACAATCAAAAACATTCAGTACTTC.

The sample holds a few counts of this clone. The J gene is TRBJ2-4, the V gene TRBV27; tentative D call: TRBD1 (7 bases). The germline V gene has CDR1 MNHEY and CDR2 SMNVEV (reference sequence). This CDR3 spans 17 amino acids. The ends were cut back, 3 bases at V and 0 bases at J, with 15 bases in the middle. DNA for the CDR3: TGTGCCAGCAGTTTCTCAAACAGGGGACTAGCCAAAAACATTCAGTACTTC. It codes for CASSFSNRGLAKNIQYF.

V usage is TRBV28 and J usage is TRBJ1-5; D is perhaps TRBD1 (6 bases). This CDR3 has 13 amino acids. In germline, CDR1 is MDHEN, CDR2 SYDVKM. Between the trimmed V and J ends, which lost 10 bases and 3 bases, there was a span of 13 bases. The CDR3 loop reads CANRRGINQPQHF. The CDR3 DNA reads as TGTGCCAACCGCAGGGGAATCAATCAGCCCCAGCATTTT.

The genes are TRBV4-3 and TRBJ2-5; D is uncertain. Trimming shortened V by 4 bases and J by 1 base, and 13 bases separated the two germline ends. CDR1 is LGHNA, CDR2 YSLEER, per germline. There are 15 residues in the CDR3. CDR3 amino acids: CASSLGTVPQETQYF. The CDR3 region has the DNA TGCGCCAGCAGCCTCGGTACCGTGCCCCAAGAGACCCAGTACTTC.

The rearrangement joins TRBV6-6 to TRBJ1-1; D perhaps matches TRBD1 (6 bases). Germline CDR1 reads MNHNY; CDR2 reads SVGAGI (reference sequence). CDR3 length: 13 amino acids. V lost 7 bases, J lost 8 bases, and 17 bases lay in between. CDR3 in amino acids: CASKSGESNEAFF. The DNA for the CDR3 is TGTGCCAGCAAATCAGGGGAGAGCAACGAAGCTTTCTTT.

The CDR3 is CASSRTGQGSYEQYF. The CDR3 nucleotides read TGCGCCAGCAGCCGGACGGGACAGGGGTCCTACGAGCAGTACTTC. The chain recombines TRBV4-3 with TRBJ2-7, with 10 nucleotides matching TRBD1. Germline V gives CDR1 LGHNA, CDR2 YSLEER. The CDR3 has 15 amino acids. Trimming took 4 bases from V and 1 from J; bases not matched to a gene: 4.

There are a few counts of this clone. The CDR3 spells CASSLKGGDNQPQHF. CDR3 DNA sequence: TGTGCCAGCAGTTTAAAGGGGGGGGACAATCAGCCCCAGCATTTT. V usage is TRBV28 and J usage is TRBJ1-5; tentatively, D is TRBD1 (6 bases). The germline CDR1 and CDR2 sequences are MDHEN and SYDVKM. The CDR3 covers 15 residues. The V and J ends lost 2 bases and 3 bases respectively, with 11 bases between them. Full variable domain (rest looked up from reference TRBV28 and TRBJ1-5): DVKVTQSSRYLVKRTGEKVFLECVQDMDHENMFWYRQDPGLGLRLIYFSYDVKMKEKGDIPEGYSVSREKKERFSLILESASTNQTSMYLCASSLKGGDNQPQHFGDGTRLSIL.

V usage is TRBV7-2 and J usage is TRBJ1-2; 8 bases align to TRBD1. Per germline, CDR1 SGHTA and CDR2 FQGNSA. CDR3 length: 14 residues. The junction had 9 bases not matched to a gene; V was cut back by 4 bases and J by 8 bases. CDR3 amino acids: CASSSTRTGRGYTF. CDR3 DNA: TGTGCCAGCAGCTCAACAAGGACAGGGCGAGGCTACACCTTC.

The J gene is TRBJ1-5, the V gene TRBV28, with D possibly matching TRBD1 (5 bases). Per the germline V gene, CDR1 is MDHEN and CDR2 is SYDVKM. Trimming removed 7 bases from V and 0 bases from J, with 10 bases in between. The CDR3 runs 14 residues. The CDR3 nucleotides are TGTGCCAGCAAGTTGGGGGGTAGCAATCAGCCCCAGCATTTT. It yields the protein CASKLGGSNQPQHF.

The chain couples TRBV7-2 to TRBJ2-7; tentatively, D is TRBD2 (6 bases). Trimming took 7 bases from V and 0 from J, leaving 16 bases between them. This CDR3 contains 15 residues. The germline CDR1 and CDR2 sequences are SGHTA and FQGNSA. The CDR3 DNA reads TGTGCCAGCACCCCCGGGTCGGGAGTCTCCTACGAGCAGTACTTC. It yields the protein CASTPGSGVSYEQYF. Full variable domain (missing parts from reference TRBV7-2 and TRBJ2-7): GAGVSQSPSNKVTEKGKDVELRCDPISGHTALYWYRQSLGQGLEFLIYFQGNSAPDKSGLPSDRFSAERTGGSVSTLTIQRTQQEDSAVYLCASTPGSGVSYEQYFGPGTRLTVT.

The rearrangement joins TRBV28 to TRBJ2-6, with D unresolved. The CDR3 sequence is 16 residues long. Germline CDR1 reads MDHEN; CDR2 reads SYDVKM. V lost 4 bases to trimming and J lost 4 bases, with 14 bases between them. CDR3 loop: CASSSAVGSGANVLTF. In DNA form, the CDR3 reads TGTGCCAGCAGTTCCGCCGTGGGCTCCGGGGCCAACGTCCTGACTTTC.

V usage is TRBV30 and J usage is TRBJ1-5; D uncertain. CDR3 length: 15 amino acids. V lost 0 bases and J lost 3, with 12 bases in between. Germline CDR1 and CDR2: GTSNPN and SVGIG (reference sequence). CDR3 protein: CAWSVLGGDNQPQHF. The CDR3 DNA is TGTGCCTGGAGTGTACTCGGTGGTGACAATCAGCCCCAGCATTTT.

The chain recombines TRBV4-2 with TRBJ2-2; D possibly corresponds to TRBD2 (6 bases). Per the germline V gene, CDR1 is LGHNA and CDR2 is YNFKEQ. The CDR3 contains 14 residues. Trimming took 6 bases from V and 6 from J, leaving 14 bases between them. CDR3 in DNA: TGTGCCAGCAGGGGGCGGGGAGGCTCCGGGGAGCTGTTTTTT. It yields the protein CASRGRGGSGELFF.

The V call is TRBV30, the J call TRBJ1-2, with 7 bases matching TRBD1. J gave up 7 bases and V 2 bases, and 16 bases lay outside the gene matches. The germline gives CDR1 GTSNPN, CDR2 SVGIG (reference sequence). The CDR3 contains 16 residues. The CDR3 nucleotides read TGTGCCTGGAGTTCGAAGGGACAGACCAGGCTTCTTGGCTACACCTTC. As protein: CAWSSKGQTRLLGYTF.

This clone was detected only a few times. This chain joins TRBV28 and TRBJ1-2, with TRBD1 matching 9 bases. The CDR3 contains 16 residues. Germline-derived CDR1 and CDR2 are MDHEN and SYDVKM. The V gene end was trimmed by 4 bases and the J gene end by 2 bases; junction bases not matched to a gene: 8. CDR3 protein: CASSSGGTGRNYGYTF. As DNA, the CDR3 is TGTGCCAGCAGTTCCGGCGGGACAGGGCGGAACTATGGCTACACCTTC.

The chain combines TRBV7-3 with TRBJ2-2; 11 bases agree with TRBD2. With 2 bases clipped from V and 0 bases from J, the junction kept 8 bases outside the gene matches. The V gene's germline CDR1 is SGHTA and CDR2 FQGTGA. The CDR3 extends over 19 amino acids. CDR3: CASSLGLAGGLANTGELFF. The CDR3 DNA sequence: TGTGCCAGCAGCTTAGGGCTAGCGGGAGGTCTCGCGAACACCGGGGAGCTGTTTTTT.

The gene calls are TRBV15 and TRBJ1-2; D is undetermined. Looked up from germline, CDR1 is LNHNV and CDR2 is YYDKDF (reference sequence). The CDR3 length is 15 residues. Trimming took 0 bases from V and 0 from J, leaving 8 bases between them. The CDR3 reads CATSRDRLSNYGYTF. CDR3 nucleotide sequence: TGTGCCACCAGCAGAGACAGGCTTTCTAACTATGGCTACACCTTC.